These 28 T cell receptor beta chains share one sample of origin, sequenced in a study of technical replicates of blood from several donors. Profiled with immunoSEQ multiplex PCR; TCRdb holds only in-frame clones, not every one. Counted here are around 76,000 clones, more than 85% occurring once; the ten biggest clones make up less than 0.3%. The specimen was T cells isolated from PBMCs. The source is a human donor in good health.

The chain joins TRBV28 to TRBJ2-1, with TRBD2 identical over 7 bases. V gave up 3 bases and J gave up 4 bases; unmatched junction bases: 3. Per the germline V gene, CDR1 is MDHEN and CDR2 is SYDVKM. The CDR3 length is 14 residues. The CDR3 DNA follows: TGTGCCAGCAGTTTGGCGGGGGTGTACAATGAGCAGTTCTTC. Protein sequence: CASSLAGVYNEQFF.

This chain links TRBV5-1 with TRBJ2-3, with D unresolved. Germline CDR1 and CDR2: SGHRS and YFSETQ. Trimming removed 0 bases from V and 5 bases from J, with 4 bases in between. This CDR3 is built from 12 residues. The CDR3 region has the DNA TGCGCCAGCAGCTTGGGTAAAGATACGCAGTATTTT. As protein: CASSLGKDTQYF.

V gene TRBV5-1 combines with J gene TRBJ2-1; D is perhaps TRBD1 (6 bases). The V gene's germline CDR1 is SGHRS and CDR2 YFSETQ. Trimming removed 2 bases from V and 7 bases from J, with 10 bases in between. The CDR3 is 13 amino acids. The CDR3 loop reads CASSFGDKNEQFF. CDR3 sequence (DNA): TGCGCCAGCAGCTTTGGGGACAAGAATGAGCAGTTCTTC.

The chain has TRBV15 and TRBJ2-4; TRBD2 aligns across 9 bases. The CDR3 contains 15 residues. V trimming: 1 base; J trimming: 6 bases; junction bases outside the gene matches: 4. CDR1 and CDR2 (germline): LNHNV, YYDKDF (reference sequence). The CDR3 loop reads CATSRAGLAVNIQYF. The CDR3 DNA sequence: TGTGCCACCAGCAGAGCGGGACTAGCAGTAAACATTCAGTACTTC. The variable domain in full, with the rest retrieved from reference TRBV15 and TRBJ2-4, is DAMVIQNPRYQVTQFGKPVTLSCSQTLNHNVMYWYQQKSSQAPKLLFHYYDKDFNNEADTPDNFQSRRPNTSFCFLDIRSPGLGDTAMYLCATSRAGLAVNIQYFGAGTRLSVL.

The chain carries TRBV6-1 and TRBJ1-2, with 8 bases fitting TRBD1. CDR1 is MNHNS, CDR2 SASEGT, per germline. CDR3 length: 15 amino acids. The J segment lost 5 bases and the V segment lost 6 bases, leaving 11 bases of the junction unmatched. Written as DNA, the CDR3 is TGTGCCAGCAGCCTCGGACAGGGCCAAGGTTATGGCTACACCTTC. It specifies CASSLGQGQGYGYTF.

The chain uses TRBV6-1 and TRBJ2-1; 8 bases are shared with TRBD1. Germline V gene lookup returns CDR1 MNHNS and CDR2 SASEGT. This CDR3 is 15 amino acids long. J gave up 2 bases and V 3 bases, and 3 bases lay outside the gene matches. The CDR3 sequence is CASSDVQGAYNEQFF. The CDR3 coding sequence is TGTGCCAGCAGTGATGTACAGGGGGCCTACAATGAGCAGTTCTTC.

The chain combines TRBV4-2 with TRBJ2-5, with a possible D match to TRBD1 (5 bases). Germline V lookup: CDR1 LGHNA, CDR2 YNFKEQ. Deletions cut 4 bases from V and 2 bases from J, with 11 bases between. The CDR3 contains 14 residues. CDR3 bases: TGTGCCAGCAGCCCAAACGGACAACAAGAGACCCAGTACTTC. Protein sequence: CASSPNGQQETQYF.

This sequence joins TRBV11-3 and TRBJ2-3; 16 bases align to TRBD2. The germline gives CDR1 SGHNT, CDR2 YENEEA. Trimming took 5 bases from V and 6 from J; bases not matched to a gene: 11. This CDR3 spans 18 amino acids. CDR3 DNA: TGTGCCAGCAGCCCTACCGGGACTAGCGGGGGGGCATGGGATACGCAGTATTTT. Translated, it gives CASSPTGTSGGAWDTQYF.

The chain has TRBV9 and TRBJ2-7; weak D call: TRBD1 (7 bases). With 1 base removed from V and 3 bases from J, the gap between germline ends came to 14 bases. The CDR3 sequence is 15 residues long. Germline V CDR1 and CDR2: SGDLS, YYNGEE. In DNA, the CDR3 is TGTGCCAGCAGCGTATCGGGCGGGACAGTCTACGAGCAGTACTTC. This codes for CASSVSGGTVYEQYF.

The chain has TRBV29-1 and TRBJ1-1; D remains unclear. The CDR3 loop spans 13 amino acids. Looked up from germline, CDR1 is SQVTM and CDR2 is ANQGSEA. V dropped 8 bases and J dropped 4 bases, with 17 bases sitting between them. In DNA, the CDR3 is TGCAGCTTTTCCTCGGCTTCGGGCACTGAAGCTTTCTTT. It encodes CSFSSASGTEAFF.

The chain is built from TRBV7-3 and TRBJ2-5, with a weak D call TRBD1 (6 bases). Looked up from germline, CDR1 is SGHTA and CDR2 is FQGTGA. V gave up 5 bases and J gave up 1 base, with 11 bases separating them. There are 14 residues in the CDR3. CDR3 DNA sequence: TGTGCCAGCAGCCCAACAGGGTCCCAAGAGACCCAGTACTTC. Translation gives CASSPTGSQETQYF. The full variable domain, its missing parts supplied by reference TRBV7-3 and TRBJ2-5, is GAGVSQTPSNKVTEKGKYVELRCDPISGHTALYWYRQSLGQGPEFLIYFQGTGAADDSGLPNDRFFAVRPEGSVSTLKIQRTERGDSAVYLCASSPTGSQETQYFGPGTRLLVL.

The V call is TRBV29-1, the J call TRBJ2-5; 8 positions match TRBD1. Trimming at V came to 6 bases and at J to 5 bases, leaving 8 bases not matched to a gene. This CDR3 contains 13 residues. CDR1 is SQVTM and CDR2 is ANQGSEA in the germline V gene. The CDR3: CSVRTGSWETQYF. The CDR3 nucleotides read TGCAGCGTCCGGACAGGGTCTTGGGAGACCCAGTACTTC.

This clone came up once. DNA for the CDR3: TGTGCCAGCAGCTTAGTCTCCCTAGCGGGGCTGTCAACCTTCCACGAGCAGTACTTC. Translating gives CASSLVSLAGLSTFHEQYF. The rearrangement links TRBV11-2 to TRBJ2-7; TRBD2 agrees at 9 bases. With 1 base clipped from V and 5 bases from J, the junction kept 18 bases outside the gene matches. This CDR3 region has 19 residues. CDR1 SGHAT and CDR2 FQNNGV come from the germline V gene.

The CDR3 sequence is CAWSEFLPVGYQANYGYTF. CDR3 DNA sequence: TGTGCCTGGAGTGAATTCCTTCCTGTCGGGTATCAAGCTAACTATGGCTACACCTTC. The chain is built from TRBV30 and TRBJ1-2; D uncertain. The V gene lost 1 base and the J gene lost 0 bases, with 24 bases spanning the gap. The CDR3 runs 19 residues. The germline gives CDR1 GTSNPN, CDR2 SVGIG (reference sequence).

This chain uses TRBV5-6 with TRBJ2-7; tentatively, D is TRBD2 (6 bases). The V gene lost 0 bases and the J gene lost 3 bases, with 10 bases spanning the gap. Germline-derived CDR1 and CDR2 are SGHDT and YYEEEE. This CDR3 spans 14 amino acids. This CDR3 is CASSLDARDYEQYF. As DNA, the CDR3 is TGTGCCAGCAGCTTGGATGCGCGGGACTACGAGCAGTACTTC.

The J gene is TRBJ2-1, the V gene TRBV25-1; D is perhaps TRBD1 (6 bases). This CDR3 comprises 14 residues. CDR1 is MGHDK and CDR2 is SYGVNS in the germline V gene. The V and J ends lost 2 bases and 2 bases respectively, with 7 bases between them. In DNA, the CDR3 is TGTGCCAGCAGTGAAACAGGGACCTACAATGAGCAGTTCTTC. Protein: CASSETGTYNEQFF.

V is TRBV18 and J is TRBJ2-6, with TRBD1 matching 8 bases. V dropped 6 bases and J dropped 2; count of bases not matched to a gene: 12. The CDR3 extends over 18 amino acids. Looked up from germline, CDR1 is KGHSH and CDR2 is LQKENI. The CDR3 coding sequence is TGTGCCAGCTCCGGGACAGGTAACCTCTATGCTGGGGCCAACGTCCTGACTTTC. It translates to CASSGTGNLYAGANVLTF.

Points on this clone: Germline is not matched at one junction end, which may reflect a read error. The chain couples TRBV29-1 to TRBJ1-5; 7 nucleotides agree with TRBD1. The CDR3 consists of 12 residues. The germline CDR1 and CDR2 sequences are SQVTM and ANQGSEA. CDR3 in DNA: TGCAGCGTCGTGGACGGACAGGACAGGATAGCTTTT. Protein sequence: CSVVDGQDRIAF.

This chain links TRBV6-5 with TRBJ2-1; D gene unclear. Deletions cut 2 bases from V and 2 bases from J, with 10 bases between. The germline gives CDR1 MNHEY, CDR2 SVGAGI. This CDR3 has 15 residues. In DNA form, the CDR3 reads TGTGCCAGCAGTTACGACGTGCGGACCTACAATGAGCAGTTCTTC. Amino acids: CASSYDVRTYNEQFF.

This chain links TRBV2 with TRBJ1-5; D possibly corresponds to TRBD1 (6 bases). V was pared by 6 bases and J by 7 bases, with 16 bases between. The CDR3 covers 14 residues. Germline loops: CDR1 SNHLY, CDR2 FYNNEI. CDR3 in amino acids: CASSGPGQGQPQHF. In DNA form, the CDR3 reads TGTGCCAGCAGCGGTCCGGGACAAGGACAGCCCCAGCATTTT. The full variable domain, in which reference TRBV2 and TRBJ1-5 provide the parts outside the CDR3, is EPEVTQTPSHQVTQMGQEVILRCVPISNHLYFYWYRQILGQKVEFLVSFYNNEISEKSEIFDDQFSVERPDGSNFTLKIRSTKLEDSAMYFCASSGPGQGQPQHFGDGTRLSIL.

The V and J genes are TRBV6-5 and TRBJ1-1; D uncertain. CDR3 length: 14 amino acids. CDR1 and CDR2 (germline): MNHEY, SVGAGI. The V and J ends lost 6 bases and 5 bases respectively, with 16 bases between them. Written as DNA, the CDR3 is TGTGCCAGCAGCCCACGGAGTAGGCGGACTGAAGCTTTCTTT. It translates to CASSPRSRRTEAFF.

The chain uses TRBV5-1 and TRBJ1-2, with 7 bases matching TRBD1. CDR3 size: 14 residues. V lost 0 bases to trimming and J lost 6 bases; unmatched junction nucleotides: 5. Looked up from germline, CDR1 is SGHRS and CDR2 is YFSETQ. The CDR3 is CASSLGAGGHGYTF. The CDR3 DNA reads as TGCGCCAGCAGCTTGGGAGCAGGGGGGCATGGCTACACCTTC.

The CDR3 here is CAIRDPGSGTYEQYF. As DNA, the CDR3 is TGTGCCATCAGGGACCCAGGGTCAGGGACCTACGAGCAGTACTTC. The chain carries TRBV10-3 and TRBJ2-7, with a tentative D call TRBD1 (5 bases). With 6 bases removed from V and 2 bases from J, the gap between germline ends came to 17 bases. The CDR3 is made up of 15 amino acids. Germline values: CDR1 ENHRY, CDR2 SYGVKD.

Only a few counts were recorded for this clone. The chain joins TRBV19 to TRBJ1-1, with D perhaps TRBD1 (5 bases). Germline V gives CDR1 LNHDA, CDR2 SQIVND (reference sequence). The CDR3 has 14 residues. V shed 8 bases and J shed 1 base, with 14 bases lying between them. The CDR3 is CASLLPGGNTEAFF. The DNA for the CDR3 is TGTGCCAGTCTACTTCCGGGGGGGAACACTGAAGCTTTCTTT.

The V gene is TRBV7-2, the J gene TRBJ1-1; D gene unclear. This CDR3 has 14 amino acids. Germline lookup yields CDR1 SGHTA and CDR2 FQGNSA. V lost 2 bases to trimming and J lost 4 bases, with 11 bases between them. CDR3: CASSLSIGSTEAFF. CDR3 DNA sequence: TGTGCCAGCAGCTTATCGATAGGGAGCACTGAAGCTTTCTTT.

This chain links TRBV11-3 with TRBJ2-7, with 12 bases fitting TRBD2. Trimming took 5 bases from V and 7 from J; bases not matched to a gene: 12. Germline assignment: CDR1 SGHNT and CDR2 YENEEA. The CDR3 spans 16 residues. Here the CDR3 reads CASSPKTSGGPWEQYF. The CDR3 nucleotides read TGTGCCAGCAGCCCCAAGACTAGCGGGGGTCCCTGGGAGCAGTACTTC.

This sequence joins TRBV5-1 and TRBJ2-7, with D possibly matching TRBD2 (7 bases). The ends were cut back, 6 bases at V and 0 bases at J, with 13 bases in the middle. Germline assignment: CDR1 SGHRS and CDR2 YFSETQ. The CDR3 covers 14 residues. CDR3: CASTWAGASYEQYF. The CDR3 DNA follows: TGCGCCAGCACGTGGGCGGGGGCCTCCTACGAGCAGTACTTC. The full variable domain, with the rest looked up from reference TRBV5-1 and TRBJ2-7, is KAGVTQTPRYLIKTRGQQVTLSCSPISGHRSVSWYQQTPGQGLQFLFEYFSETQRNKGNFPGRFSGRQFSNSRSEMNVSTLELGDSALYLCASTWAGASYEQYFGPGTRLTVT.

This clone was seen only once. CDR3: CASSLGRHTGYTF. DNA of the CDR3: TGTGCCAGCAGCTTAGGCCGACACACCGGCTACACCTTC. The chain recombines TRBV13 with TRBJ1-2; no firm D call. This CDR3 contains 13 residues. From germline, CDR1 is PRHDT and CDR2 FYEKMQ (reference sequence). V was cut by 0 bases and J by 8 bases, with 10 bases left in between.